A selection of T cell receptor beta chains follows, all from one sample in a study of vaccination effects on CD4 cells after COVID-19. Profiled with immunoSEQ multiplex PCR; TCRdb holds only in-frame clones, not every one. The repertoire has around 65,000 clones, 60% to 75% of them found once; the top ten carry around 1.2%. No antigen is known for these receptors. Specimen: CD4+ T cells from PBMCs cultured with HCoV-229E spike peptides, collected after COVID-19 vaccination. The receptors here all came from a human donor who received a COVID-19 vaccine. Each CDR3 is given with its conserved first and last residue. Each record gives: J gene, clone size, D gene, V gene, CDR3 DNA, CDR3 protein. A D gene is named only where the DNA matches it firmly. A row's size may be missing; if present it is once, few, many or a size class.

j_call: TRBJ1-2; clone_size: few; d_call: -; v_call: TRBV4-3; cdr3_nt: TGCGCCAGCAGCTGGTCGTCAGGAGACTATGGCTACACCTTC; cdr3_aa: CASSWSSGDYGYTF
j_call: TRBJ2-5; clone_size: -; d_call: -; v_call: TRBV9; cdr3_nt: TGTGCCAGCAGCGTAACCCCGGGGACTTCGGAGGTCAAAGAGACCCAGTACTTC; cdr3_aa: CASSVTPGTSEVKETQYF
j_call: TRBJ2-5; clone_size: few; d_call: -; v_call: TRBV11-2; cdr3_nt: TGTGCCAGCAGCAGGGGGGCCCAAGAGACCCAGTACTTC; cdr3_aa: CASSRGAQETQYF
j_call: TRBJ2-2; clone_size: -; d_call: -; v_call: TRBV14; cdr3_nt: TGTGCCAGCAGCCAACGGGGGCAGGACACCGGGGAGCTGTTTTTT; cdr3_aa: CASSQRGQDTGELFF
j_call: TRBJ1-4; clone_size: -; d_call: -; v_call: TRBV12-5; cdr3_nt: TGTGCTAGTGGTTTGGGGACAGTAGAAAAACTGTTTTTT; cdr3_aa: CASGLGTVEKLFF
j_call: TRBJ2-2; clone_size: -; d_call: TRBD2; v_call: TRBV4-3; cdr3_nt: TGCGCCAGCAGCCAACAACCTAGCGGGGGGACAACCGGGGAGCTGTTTTTT; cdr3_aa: CASSQQPSGGTTGELFF
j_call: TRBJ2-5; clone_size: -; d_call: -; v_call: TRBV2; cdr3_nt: TGTGCCAGCAGTCTGGACTCTGAGACCCAGTACTTC; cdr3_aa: CASSLDSETQYF
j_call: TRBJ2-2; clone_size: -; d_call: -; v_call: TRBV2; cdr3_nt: TGTGCCAGCATGTTGCAGGGCAACGGGGAGCTGTTTTTT; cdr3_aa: CASMLQGNGELFF
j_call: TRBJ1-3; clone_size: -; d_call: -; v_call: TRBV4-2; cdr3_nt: TGTGCCAGCAGCCAAGTCCGTGTGGGGAGCTCTGGAAACACCATATATTTT; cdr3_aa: CASSQVRVGSSGNTIYF
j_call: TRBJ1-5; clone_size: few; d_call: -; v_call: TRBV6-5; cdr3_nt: TGTGCCAGCAGCGGAAATCAGCCCCAGCATTTT; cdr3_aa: CASSGNQPQHF
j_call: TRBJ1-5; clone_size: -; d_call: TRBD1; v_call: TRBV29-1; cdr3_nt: TGCAGCGTTGAAACAGGGGTCGGCCAGCCCCAGCATTTT; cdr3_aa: CSVETGVGQPQHF
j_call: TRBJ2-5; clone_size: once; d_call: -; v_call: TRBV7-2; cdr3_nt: TGTGCCAGCAGCTCCCTGCGGAGGGGCGAGACCCAGTACTTC; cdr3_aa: CASSSLRRGETQYF
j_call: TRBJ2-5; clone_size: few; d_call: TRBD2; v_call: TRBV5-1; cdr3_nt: TGCGCCAGCAGCTTGAGAGGGCTAGCGGGGGTTGAGACCCAGTACTTC; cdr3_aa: CASSLRGLAGVETQYF
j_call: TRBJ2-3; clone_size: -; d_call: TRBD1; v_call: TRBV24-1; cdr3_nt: TGTGCCACCAGAGGACAGGGGACAGATACGCAGTATTTT; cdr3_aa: CATRGQGTDTQYF
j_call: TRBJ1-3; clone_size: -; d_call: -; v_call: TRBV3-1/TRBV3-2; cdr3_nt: TGTGCCAGCAGCCACGGGGCCGGAAACACCATATATTTT; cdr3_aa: CASSHGAGNTIYF